Listed here are 8 T cell receptor beta chains from one sample, sequenced in a study of shared clonotypes between healthy human individuals. Naive CD8 isolation took CD45RO-negative cells positively selected for CCR7 and excluded terminally differentiated effector memory CD45RA+ cells. TCRdb's copy holds only in-frame clones and misses some; the assay was immunoSEQ multiplex PCR. The table shows roughly 650,000 clones, with approximately 96% occurring only once. Sequenced input: naive CD8+ T cells sorted from blood. The source is a woman aged 30 to 39 in good health.

This chain joins TRBV19 and TRBJ2-2; TRBD1 might be the D (5 bases). Germline V gene sequence: CDR1 LNHDA, CDR2 SQIVND (reference sequence). The CDR3 is 14 amino acids. V lost 6 bases, J lost 3 bases, and 11 bases lay in between. CDR3 DNA: TGTGCCAGTAGCCTCTTACAGGACACCGGGGAGCTGTTTTTT. Residues: CASSLLQDTGELFF.

CDR3 sequence (DNA): TGTGCCTGGAGTACAAAAAATGAGCAGTTCTTC. Its protein product is CAWSTKNEQFF. V usage is TRBV30 and J usage is TRBJ2-1; D remains ambiguous. Germline lookup yields CDR1 GTSNPN and CDR2 SVGIG (reference sequence). The CDR3 spans 11 residues. Trimming pared 2 bases from V and 7 bases from J, leaving 6 bases between.

The chain carries TRBV28 and TRBJ2-7, with TRBD1 matching 8 bases. V gave up 3 bases and J gave up 6 bases; unmatched junction bases: 7. The germline V gene has CDR1 MDHEN and CDR2 SYDVKM. The CDR3 is 14 amino acids. DNA for the CDR3: TGTGCCAGCAGTTTGACAGGGGTTGGTATCGAGCAGTACTTC. This translates into CASSLTGVGIEQYF.

The CDR3 sequence: CASTPHPGVYGYTF. The CDR3 DNA sequence: TGCGCCAGCACCCCCCACCCAGGAGTCTATGGCTACACCTTC. V is TRBV5-1 and J is TRBJ1-2; D not certain. The V end lost 6 bases, the J end lost 4 bases, and 16 bases lay between the germline ends. CDR1 is SGHRS and CDR2 is YFSETQ in the germline V gene. CDR3 length: 14 residues.

Note on this clone: The identical CDR3 is also encoded by other nucleotide sequences in the sample. The chain joins TRBV28 to TRBJ2-7; no reliable D call. V was clipped by 5 bases and J by 2 bases, with 4 bases between them. The germline CDR1 and CDR2 sequences are MDHEN and SYDVKM. The CDR3 covers 11 residues. This CDR3 is CASSLTYEQYF. The DNA for the CDR3 is TGTGCCAGCAGTCTAACCTACGAGCAGTACTTC.

This chain uses TRBV6-5 with TRBJ1-4, with D hard to call. From germline, CDR1 is MNHEY and CDR2 SVGAGI. Trimming shortened V by 6 bases and J by 5 bases, and 13 bases separated the two germline ends. This CDR3 comprises 14 residues. The CDR3 reads CASSDGVTNEKLFF. The DNA of the CDR3 is TGTGCCAGCAGCGACGGAGTTACCAATGAAAAACTGTTTTTT.

The CDR3 DNA reads TGTGCCAGCAGCCCGGAGGGCCGTGTGTTTGAGCAGTACTTC. Translated, it gives CASSPEGRVFEQYF. The J gene is TRBJ2-7, the V gene TRBV9; maybe TRBD2 (6 bases). Germline CDR1 SGDLS, CDR2 YYNGEE. V dropped 4 bases and J dropped 7 bases, with 18 bases sitting between them. There are 14 residues in the CDR3.

The V and J genes are TRBV5-6 and TRBJ2-7; no clear D gene. Germline loops: CDR1 SGHDT, CDR2 YYEEEE. V lost 4 bases and J lost 3, with 17 bases in between. The CDR3 consists of 15 residues. In nucleotides, the CDR3 is TGTGCCAGCAGCGCGGTAGGGTTCGGATACTACGAGCAGTACTTC. It is translated as CASSAVGFGYYEQYF. Supplemented by reference TRBV5-6 and TRBJ2-7, the full variable domain reads DAGVTQSPTHLIKTRGQQVTLRCSPKSGHDTVSWYQQALGQGPQFIFQYYEEEERQRGNFPDRFSGHQFPNYSSELNVNALLLGDSALYLCASSAVGFGYYEQYFGPGTRLTVT.